This TCR beta chain was found in a study of cytomegalovirus exposure and HLA in healthy donors. Concerning this clone: A read error may account for a junction end that differs from germline.

PCR amplification relied on 60 Vbeta primers (plus 13 Jbeta primers). The assay was immunoSEQ multiplex PCR, and TCRdb's table has in-frame clones only and misses some. This sample carries more than 90,000 clones, about 75% of them seen once, and the ten largest clones take roughly 7%. Germline V gives CDR1 SEHNR, CDR2 FQNEAQ (reference sequence). The CDR3 has 16 residues. This sequence was found in a man aged 40-49 years in good health and CMV-seropositive. Specimen: PBMCs. This chain uses TRBV7-9 with TRBJ2-1; 14 nucleotides agree with TRBD2. The CDR3 DNA sequence: TGTTCCAGCAGCCCATCCGGGACTAGCGGGGGCAGTGAGCAGTTCTTC. Residues: CSSSPSGTSGGSEQFF.